This T cell receptor (beta chain) was sequenced in a study of blood T cell repertoires in COVID-19. As for the study in general: Sample material is recorded as cDNA or gDNA derived from T cells, B-cell-depleted T cells, or PBMCs.

The CDR3 consists of 16 residues. V lost 6 bases and J lost 9, with 24 bases in between. Germline CDR1 is SNHLY and CDR2 is FYNNEI. Profiling relied on immunoSEQ multiplex PCR, and the TCRdb table lists in-frame clones only, not all of them. The sample carries approximately 100,000 clones, 75% to 90% recorded once. Sequencing was performed on peripheral blood. V usage is TRBV2 and J usage is TRBJ1-5; the D gene is possibly TRBD1 (6 bases). The origin of this receptor is a woman of 80 years or more with active COVID-19. In nucleotides, the CDR3 is TGTGCCAGCAGATCGTTTCGACAGGCCCGGGATGGGCCCCAGCATTTT. Translating gives CASRSFRQARDGPQHF.